This T cell receptor beta chain originates from a study of cytotoxic CD8 clonotypes in ibrutinib-treated CLL. V was clipped by 3 bases and J by 0 bases, with 13 bases between them. CDR1 and CDR2 (germline): SGHVS, FQNEAQ. This CDR3 is built from 16 residues. This table comes from immunoSEQ multiplex PCR, and its TCRdb copy is limited to in-frame clones, with some not included. The top ten clones hold roughly 4.7% of a sample with about 130,000 clones, 70% to 80% of them seen once. The specimen comprised PBMCs, sampled after 24 months of ibrutinib treatment. The receptor comes from a human donor with chronic lymphocytic leukemia. V and J are TRBV7-8 and TRBJ2-3; the D gene is possibly TRBD2 (5 bases). The CDR3 loop reads CASSLGASLSTDTQYF. Written as DNA, the CDR3 is TGTGCCAGCAGCTTGGGAGCATCCCTTAGCACAGATACGCAGTATTTT.